This T cell receptor (beta chain) came from a study of post-analysis software for immune sequencing data. Study observations and caveats: The study found TRBV5-6, TRBV5-1 and TRBV20-1 among 4 or 5 TRBV segments more frequent in patients than controls.

CDR1 LGHDT and CDR2 YNNKEL come from the germline V gene (reference sequence). V lost 4 bases to trimming and J lost 9 bases, with 18 bases between them. There are 14 residues in the CDR3. Libraries were made from TCR beta cDNA, and they carried unique molecular identifiers. A single record per CDR3 protein comes from TCRdb applying MiXCR to the PCR reads. The table lists approximately 150,000 distinct CDR3 sequences, about 30% of them singletons. Details on this clonotype: No antigen is known for it.

This TCR was recovered from a girl aged 5-17 years with multiple sclerosis. This sequence joins TRBV3-1 and TRBJ1-1; D remains ambiguous. Sequenced material: blood. The CDR3 region has the DNA TGTGCCAGCAGCCCTCTAATGGACCCGCCGAAAGCTTTCTTT. Its protein product is CASSPLMDPPKAFF. The whole variable domain, filled in from reference TRBV3-1 and TRBJ1-1, reads DTAVSQTPKYLVTQMGNDKSIKCEQNLGHDTMYWYKQDSKKFLKIMFSYNNKELIINETVPNRFSPKSPDKAHLNLHINSLELGDSAVYFCASSPLMDPPKAFFGQGTRLTVV.